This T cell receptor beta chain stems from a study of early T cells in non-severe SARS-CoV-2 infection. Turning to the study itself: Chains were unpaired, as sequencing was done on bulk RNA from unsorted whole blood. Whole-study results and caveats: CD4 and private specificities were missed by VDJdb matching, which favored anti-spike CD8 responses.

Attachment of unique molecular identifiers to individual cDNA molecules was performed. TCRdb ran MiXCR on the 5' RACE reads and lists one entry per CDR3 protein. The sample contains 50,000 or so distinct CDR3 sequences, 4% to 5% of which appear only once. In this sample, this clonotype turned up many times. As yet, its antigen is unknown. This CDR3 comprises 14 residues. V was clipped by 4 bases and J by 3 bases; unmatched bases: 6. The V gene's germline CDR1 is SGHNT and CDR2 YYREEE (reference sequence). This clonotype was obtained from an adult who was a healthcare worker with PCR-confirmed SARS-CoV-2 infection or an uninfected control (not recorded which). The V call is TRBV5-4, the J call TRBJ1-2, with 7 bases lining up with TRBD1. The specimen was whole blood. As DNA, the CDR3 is TGTGCCAGCAGCCCCCACAGGGGTGACTATGGCTACACCTTC. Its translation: CASSPHRGDYGYTF.